This is a list of T cell receptor beta chains from one sample in a study of cytomegalovirus exposure and HLA in healthy donors. The repertoire was sequenced with immunoSEQ multiplex PCR; TCRdb's copy has only in-frame clones and lacks some. Of roughly 100,000 clones listed, 9.5% to 15% are singletons. Source material: PBMCs. These receptors were taken from a man aged 35 to 55 in good health and CMV-seropositive. Both conserved end residues are part of each CDR3. Each record gives: V gene, D gene, J gene, clone size, CDR3 protein, CDR3 DNA. A D gene is named only where the DNA matches it firmly. Where a row states a size, it is once, few, many or the class of an expanded clone; other rows omit it.

>TRBV30|.|TRBJ1-5|.
CAWSAQDRLYQPQHF
TGTGCCTGGAGTGCCCAAGACAGATTGTATCAGCCCCAGCATTTT
>TRBV5-6|TRBD2|TRBJ2-1|.
CASSVPGGLSFF
TGTGCCAGCAGCGTGCCGGGGGGACTCTCGTTCTTC
>TRBV4-1|.|TRBJ1-1|.
CASSQGRLGRRDTEAFF
TGCGCCAGCAGCCAAGGGCGACTGGGGCGGAGGGACACTGAAGCTTTCTTT
>TRBV30|.|TRBJ2-7|few
CAWSVDTPYEQYF
TGTGCCTGGAGTGTAGACACACCCTACGAGCAGTACTTC
>TRBV19|TRBD1|TRBJ1-4|.
CASSGTGNEKLFF
TGTGCCAGTAGTGGGACAGGGAATGAAAAACTGTTTTTT
>TRBV2|.|TRBJ1-3|few
CASSRTRSSGNTIYF
TGTGCCAGCAGTCGGACTAGATCCTCTGGAAACACCATATATTTT
>TRBV30|TRBD2|TRBJ2-7|few
CAWRASGNGWQYF
TGTGCCTGGAGGGCTAGCGGGAACGGGTGGCAGTACTTC
>TRBV5-1|.|TRBJ2-1|few
CASSWGEATNEQFF
TGCGCCAGCTCCTGGGGGGAGGCCACTAATGAGCAGTTCTTC
>TRBV13|.|TRBJ2-7|few
CASSLGGQGLRPYEQYF
TGTGCCAGCAGCTTAGGAGGTCAGGGCCTTAGACCCTACGAGCAGTACTTC
>TRBV6-5|.|TRBJ1-2|.
CASSYKGRGGYGYTF
TGTGCCAGCAGTTATAAGGGCAGGGGCGGCTATGGCTACACCTTC
>TRBV9|TRBD2|TRBJ2-3|.
CASSVGTSGMADTQYF
TGTGCCAGCAGCGTAGGGACTAGCGGGATGGCAGATACGCAGTATTTT
>TRBV7-2|.|TRBJ2-5|few
CASSLVLRGAVEEETQYF
TGTGCCAGCAGCTTAGTTTTGCGGGGCGCGGTTGAGGAAGAGACCCAGTACTTC
>TRBV11-2|.|TRBJ1-1|few
CASSLGARMNTEAFF
TGTGCCAGCAGCTTAGGAGCGAGGATGAACACTGAAGCTTTCTTT
>TRBV30|.|TRBJ2-1|.
CAWGSSAVIYNEQFF
TGTGCCTGGGGATCTAGTGCGGTGATTTACAATGAGCAGTTCTTC
>TRBV4-1|.|TRBJ2-5|.
CASSPGTSQETQYF
TGCGCCAGCAGCCCCGGGACTTCCCAAGAGACCCAGTACTTC
>TRBV2|.|TRBJ1-5|.
CASSGGEPQHF
TGTGCCAGCAGTGGGGGGGAGCCCCAGCATTTT
>TRBV5-8|.|TRBJ2-5|.
CASSLSEHGTQYF
TGTGCCAGCAGCTTAAGCGAGCATGGGACCCAGTACTTC
>TRBV5-1|TRBD1|TRBJ2-2|.
CASGWDPDRYGNTGELFF
TGCGCCAGCGGATGGGACCCGGACAGGTACGGGAACACCGGGGAGCTGTTTTTT
>TRBV29-1|TRBD2|TRBJ2-1|.
CSVARTSGNEQFF
TGCAGCGTTGCCAGGACTAGCGGCAATGAGCAGTTCTTC
>TRBV5-4|TRBD2|TRBJ2-7|many
CASSLIGGRSNEQYF
TGTGCCAGCAGCTTGATTGGCGGGAGGAGCAACGAGCAGTACTTC
>TRBV28|.|TRBJ1-2|few
CASSFSQGNNGYTF
TGTGCCAGCAGTTTCAGTCAGGGGAACAATGGCTACACCTTC
>TRBV7-8|TRBD1|TRBJ1-3|.
CASRAGTASGNTIYF
TGTGCCAGCAGGGCCGGGACAGCCTCTGGAAACACCATATATTTT
>TRBV6-5|.|TRBJ1-3|.
CASSPLIETGNTIYF
TGTGCCAGCAGCCCCCTAATAGAGACAGGAAACACCATATATTTT
>TRBV6-1|.|TRBJ1-5|few
CASSESLNQPQHF
TGTGCCAGCAGTGAATCCCTTAATCAGCCCCAGCATTTT
>TRBV28|TRBD2|TRBJ2-3|few
CASKTGTSSTDTQYF
TGTGCCAGCAAAACCGGGACTAGCAGCACAGATACGCAGTATTTT
>TRBV30|.|TRBJ1-5|few
CAWSETIYSNQPQHF
TGTGCCTGGAGTGAGACAATCTATAGCAATCAGCCCCAGCATTTT
>TRBV5-1|TRBD1|TRBJ1-1|.
CASRRQGNTEAFF
TGCGCCAGCAGGCGACAGGGGAACACTGAAGCTTTCTTT
>TRBV5-4|.|TRBJ1-4|.
CASSREGGLATNEKLFF
TGTGCCAGCAGCCGAGAGGGAGGATTAGCAACTAATGAAAAACTGTTTTTT
>TRBV18|.|TRBJ2-6|few
CASSFGGSGANVLTF
TGTGCCAGCTCCTTCGGGGGCTCTGGGGCCAACGTCCTGACTTTC
>TRBV25-1|.|TRBJ2-1|.
CASTPGYSPHNEQFF
TGTGCCAGCACCCCGGGGTACAGCCCCCATAATGAGCAGTTCTTC
>TRBV5-6|TRBD2|TRBJ2-2|few
CASSLVPSGSSGELFF
TGTGCCAGCAGCTTGGTTCCTAGCGGGAGCTCCGGGGAGCTGTTTTTT
>TRBV28|TRBD1|TRBJ1-1|few
CASGSGQGGTEAFF
TGTGCCAGCGGTTCCGGACAGGGGGGAACCGAAGCTTTCTTT
>TRBV6-5|.|TRBJ2-7|few
CASSYSWAGDYEQYF
TGTGCCAGCAGTTACTCGTGGGCAGGGGACTACGAGCAGTACTTC
>TRBV4-1|.|TRBJ1-1|.
CASSQAVAPVNTEAFF
TGCGCCAGCAGCCAAGCGGTAGCACCGGTGAACACTGAAGCTTTCTTT
>TRBV25-1|.|TRBJ1-5|.
CASSGDYSNQPQHF
TGTGCCAGCTCCGGGGACTATAGCAATCAGCCCCAGCATTTT
>TRBV6-5|TRBD1|TRBJ1-2|.
CASRQGGGYTF
TGTGCCAGTAGACAGGGCGGTGGCTACACCTTC
>TRBV2|.|TRBJ1-2|.
CASSDRPLGYGYTF
TGTGCCAGCAGTGACAGGCCCCTCGGCTATGGCTACACCTTC
>TRBV7-9|.|TRBJ2-1|.
CASSLTSALHEQFF
TGTGCCAGCAGCTTGACTAGTGCTTTACATGAGCAGTTCTTC
>TRBV7-9|.|TRBJ1-1|.
CASRPRDQANTEAFF
TGTGCCAGCAGACCCCGGGATCAGGCGAACACTGAAGCTTTCTTT
>TRBV29-1|TRBD1|TRBJ2-1|few
CSADGRGRDLNEQFF
TGCAGCGCCGATGGCAGGGGGCGAGATCTCAATGAGCAGTTCTTC
>TRBV10-1|.|TRBJ2-2|few
CASSPLNTGELFF
TGCGCCAGCAGTCCCCTTAACACCGGGGAGCTGTTTTTT
>TRBV7-3|TRBD2|TRBJ2-7|few
CASRLAGQSSYEQYF
TGTGCCAGCAGACTAGCGGGACAGTCCTCCTACGAGCAGTACTTC
>TRBV19|TRBD1|TRBJ2-2|few
CASSILRKQGATGELFF
TGTGCCAGTAGTATCTTAAGGAAACAGGGGGCAACCGGGGAGCTGTTTTTT
>TRBV5-1|.|TRBJ1-2|few
CASSLDSNYGYTF
TGCGCCAGCAGCCTGGACAGTAACTATGGCTACACCTTC
>TRBV5-1|.|TRBJ2-3|few
CASLMGAASTDTQYF
TGCGCCAGCCTCATGGGTGCGGCTAGCACAGATACGCAGTATTTT